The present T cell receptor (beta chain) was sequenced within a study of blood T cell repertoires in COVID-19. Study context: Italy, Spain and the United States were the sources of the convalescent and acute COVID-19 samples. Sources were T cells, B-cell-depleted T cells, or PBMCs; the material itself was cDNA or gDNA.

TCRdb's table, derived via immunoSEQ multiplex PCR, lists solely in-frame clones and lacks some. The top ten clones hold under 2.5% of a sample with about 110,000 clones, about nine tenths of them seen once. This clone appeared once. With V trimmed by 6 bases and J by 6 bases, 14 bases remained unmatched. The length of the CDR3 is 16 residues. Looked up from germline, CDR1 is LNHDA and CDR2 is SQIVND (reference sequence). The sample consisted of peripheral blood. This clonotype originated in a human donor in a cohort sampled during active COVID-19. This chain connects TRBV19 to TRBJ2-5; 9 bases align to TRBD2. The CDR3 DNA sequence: TGTGCCAGTAGCGGGCGGAGAGCGGGGGGCCAGCAGACCCAGTACTTC. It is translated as CASSGRRAGGQQTQYF. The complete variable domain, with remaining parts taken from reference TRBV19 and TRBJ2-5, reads DGGITQSPKYLFRKEGQNVTLSCEQNLNHDAMYWYRQDPGQGLRLIYYSQIVNDFQKGDIAEGYSVSREKKESFPLTVTSAQKNPTAFYLCASSGRRAGGQQTQYFGPGTRLLVL.